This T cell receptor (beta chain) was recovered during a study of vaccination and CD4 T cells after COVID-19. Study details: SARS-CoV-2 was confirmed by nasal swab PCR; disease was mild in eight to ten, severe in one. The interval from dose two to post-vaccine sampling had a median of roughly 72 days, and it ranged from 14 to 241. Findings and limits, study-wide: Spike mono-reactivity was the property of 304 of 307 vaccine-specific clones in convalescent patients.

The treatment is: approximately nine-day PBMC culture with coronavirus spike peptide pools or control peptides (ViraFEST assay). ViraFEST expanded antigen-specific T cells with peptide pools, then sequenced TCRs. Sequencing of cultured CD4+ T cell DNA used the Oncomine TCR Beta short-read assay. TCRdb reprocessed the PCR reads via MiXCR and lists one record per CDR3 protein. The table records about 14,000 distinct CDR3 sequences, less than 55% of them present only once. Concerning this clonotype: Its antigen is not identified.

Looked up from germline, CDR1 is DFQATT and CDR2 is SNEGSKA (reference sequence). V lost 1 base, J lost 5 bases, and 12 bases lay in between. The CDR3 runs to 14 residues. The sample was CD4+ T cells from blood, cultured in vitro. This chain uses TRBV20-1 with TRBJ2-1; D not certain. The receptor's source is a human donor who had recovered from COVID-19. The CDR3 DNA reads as TGCAGTGCTAGAGTTTCGGCACTACACAATGAGCAGTTCTTC. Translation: CSARVSALHNEQFF.